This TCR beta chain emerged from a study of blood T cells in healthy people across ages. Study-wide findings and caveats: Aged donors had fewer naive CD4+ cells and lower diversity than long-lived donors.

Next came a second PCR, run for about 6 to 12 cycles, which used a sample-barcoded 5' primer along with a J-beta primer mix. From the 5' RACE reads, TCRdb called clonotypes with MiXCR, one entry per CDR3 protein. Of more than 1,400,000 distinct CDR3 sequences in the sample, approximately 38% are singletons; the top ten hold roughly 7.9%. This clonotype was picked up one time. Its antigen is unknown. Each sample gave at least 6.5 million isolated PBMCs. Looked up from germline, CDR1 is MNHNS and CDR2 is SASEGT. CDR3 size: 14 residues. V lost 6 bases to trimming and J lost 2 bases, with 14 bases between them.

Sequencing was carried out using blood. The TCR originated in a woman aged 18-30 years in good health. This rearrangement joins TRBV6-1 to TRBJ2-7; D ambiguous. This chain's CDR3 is CASSFGRLTYEQYF. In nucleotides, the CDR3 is TGTGCCAGCAGCTTCGGACGTCTTACCTACGAGCAGTACTTC.